Following are 3 T cell receptor beta chains from one sample sequenced in a study of T cell responses to AZD1222 COVID-19 vaccine. The repertoire was sequenced with immunoSEQ multiplex PCR; TCRdb's copy has only in-frame clones and lacks some. The sample has approximately 150,000 clones, roughly 92% seen once. Sequences were derived from peripheral blood, sampled 28 days after the second AZD1222 dose. These receptors originate from an adult who received the AZD1222 COVID-19 vaccine.

The V call is TRBV29-1, the J call TRBJ1-2, with 9 bases lining up with TRBD1. The CDR3 length is 11 residues. The V segment lost 4 bases and the J segment 6 bases; nucleotides outside the gene matches: 0. The germline V gene encodes CDR1 SQVTM and CDR2 ANQGSEA. CDR3 protein: CSVGQGDGYTF. The CDR3 nucleotides are TGCAGCGTTGGACAGGGGGATGGCTACACCTTC. Looking up the rest from reference TRBV29-1 and TRBJ1-2 gives the full variable domain: SAVISQKPSRDICQRGTSLTIQCQVDSQVTMMFWYRQQPGQSLTLIATANQGSEATYESGFVIDKFPISRPNLTFSTLTVSNMSPEDSSIYLCSVGQGDGYTFGSGTRLTVV.

This chain links TRBV6-6 with TRBJ1-4; D might be TRBD1 (6 bases). The ends were cut back, 6 bases at V and 8 bases at J, with 19 bases in the middle. The CDR3 contains 15 residues. Germline CDR1 is MNHNY and CDR2 is SVGAGI (reference sequence). Here the CDR3 DNA reads TGTGCCAGCAGAACCCTTGACAGGTCGGACGAAAAACTGTTTTTT. This translates into CASRTLDRSDEKLFF.

V is TRBV28 and J is TRBJ2-2; 8 nucleotides align to TRBD1. V shed 8 bases, J shed 7 bases, and the junction held 9 bases outside the gene matches. CDR3 size: 14 residues. CDR1 is MDHEN and CDR2 is SYDVKM in the germline V gene. The CDR3 DNA follows: TGTGCCAGCGAACGACAGGGGTCGATCGGGGAGCTGTTTTTT. Protein: CASERQGSIGELFF. Full variable domain (remainder filled in from reference TRBV28 and TRBJ2-2): DVKVTQSSRYLVKRTGEKVFLECVQDMDHENMFWYRQDPGLGLRLIYFSYDVKMKEKGDIPEGYSVSREKKERFSLILESASTNQTSMYLCASERQGSIGELFFGEGSRLTVL.